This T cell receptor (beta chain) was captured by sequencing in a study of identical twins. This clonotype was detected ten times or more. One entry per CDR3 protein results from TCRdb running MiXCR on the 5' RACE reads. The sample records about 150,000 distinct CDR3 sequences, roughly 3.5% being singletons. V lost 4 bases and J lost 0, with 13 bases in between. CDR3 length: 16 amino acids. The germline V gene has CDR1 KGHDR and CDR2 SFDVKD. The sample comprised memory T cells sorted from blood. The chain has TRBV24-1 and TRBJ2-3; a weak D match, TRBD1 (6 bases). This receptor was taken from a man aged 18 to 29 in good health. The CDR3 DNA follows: TGTGCCACCAGTGACCCCGGACAGCGCAGCACAGATACGCAGTATTTT. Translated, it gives CATSDPGQRSTDTQYF.